This T cell receptor beta chain emerged from a study of control samples from healthy donors and cancer patients. V was pared by 5 bases and J by 6 bases, with 19 bases between. In germline, CDR1 is SGHTA, CDR2 FQGTGA. The CDR3 runs to 15 residues. Repertoires were generated with immunoSEQ multiplex PCR, while TCRdb's copy carries only in-frame clones and drops some. The sample yields just under 60,000 clones, more than 90% seen once. The TCR comes from a man aged 35-49 years with colorectal cancer. J is TRBJ1-2 and V is TRBV7-3, with a tentative D call TRBD1 (6 bases). Sample: PBMCs. CDR3 residues: CASSRTGGGIDGYTF. CDR3 sequence (DNA): TGTGCCAGCAGCCGAACCGGGGGGGGCATCGATGGCTACACCTTC.